What follows are 27 T cell receptor beta chains derived from one specimen sequenced in a study of blood T cell repertoires in COVID-19. Only in-frame clones appear in the TCRdb table, and some are missing; sequencing was by immunoSEQ multiplex PCR. The table records about 70,000 clones, around 85% of them present only once. The material sequenced was peripheral blood. The receptors derive from a woman between 55 and 75 years old with acute or convalescent COVID-19.

The chain joins TRBV2 to TRBJ2-7; D is possibly TRBD1 (6 bases). This CDR3 has 14 residues. Germline CDR1 reads SNHLY; CDR2 reads FYNNEI. Trimming removed 2 bases at V and 3 bases at J, with 11 bases between. This chain's CDR3 is CASSEQGIFYEQYF. The CDR3, as DNA: TGTGCCAGCAGTGAACAGGGGATTTTCTACGAGCAGTACTTC.

The chain links TRBV5-1 to TRBJ1-1; D not certain. This CDR3 is built from 14 residues. V gave up 3 bases and J gave up 0 bases, with 9 bases separating them. Germline V gene sequence: CDR1 SGHRS, CDR2 YFSETQ. In nucleotides, the CDR3 is TGCGCCAGCAGCTGGGAGGCTCTGAACACTGAAGCTTTCTTT. It codes for CASSWEALNTEAFF.

The chain uses TRBV7-9 and TRBJ1-1; perhaps TRBD1 as D (5 bases). The CDR3 contains 15 residues. Deletions cut 5 bases from V and 1 base from J, with 14 bases between. CDR1 is SEHNR, CDR2 FQNEAQ, per germline (reference sequence). CDR3 amino acids: CASSLQITGNTEAFF. In DNA form, the CDR3 reads TGTGCCAGCAGCCTACAGATTACAGGGAACACTGAAGCTTTCTTT.

The V and J genes are TRBV5-1 and TRBJ2-1; 7 bases match TRBD1. The CDR3 loop spans 15 amino acids. CDR1 is SGHRS, CDR2 YFSETQ, per germline. With V trimmed by 0 bases and J by 4 bases, 4 bases remained unmatched. The CDR3 is CASSLDRGEYNEQFF. Written as DNA, the CDR3 is TGCGCCAGCAGCTTGGACAGGGGCGAATACAATGAGCAGTTCTTC.

V gene TRBV5-1 combines with J gene TRBJ2-3, with D unclear. This CDR3 has 15 residues. Germline CDR1 SGHRS, CDR2 YFSETQ. The V gene lost 1 base and the J gene lost 0 bases, with 9 bases spanning the gap. Here the CDR3 DNA reads TGCGCCAGCAGCTTGAGCTTAACTAGCACAGATACGCAGTATTTT. This sequence encodes CASSLSLTSTDTQYF.

V and J are TRBV28 and TRBJ2-2, with D uncertain. This CDR3 has 14 residues. V shed 8 bases and J shed 8 bases, with 18 bases lying between them. Looked up from germline, CDR1 is MDHEN and CDR2 is SYDVKM. The CDR3 DNA reads TGTGCCAGCCTTTTAAATAGTGTTGTTGGGGAGCTGTTTTTT. Its translation: CASLLNSVVGELFF.

This clone was recorded once. DNA of the CDR3: TGTGCCAGCAGCTCTACTCCAGACAGGGGGCGATCCTACGAGCAGTACTTC. This translates into CASSSTPDRGRSYEQYF. V usage is TRBV7-6 and J usage is TRBJ2-7; 10 bases align to TRBD1. This CDR3 is 17 amino acids long. The junction had 10 bases not matched to a gene; V was cut back by 4 bases and J by 1 base. CDR1 is SGHVS and CDR2 is FNYEAQ in the germline V gene.

The chain has TRBV4-2 and TRBJ1-4, with D hard to call. The germline CDR1 and CDR2 sequences are LGHNA and YNFKEQ. V was pared by 0 bases and J by 7 bases, with 6 bases between. The CDR3 has 13 residues. In nucleotides, the CDR3 is TGTGCCAGCAGCCAAGATCCGGGTGAAAAACTGTTTTTT. As protein: CASSQDPGEKLFF.

The chain recombines TRBV6-5 with TRBJ1-1, with D maybe TRBD1 (5 bases). The germline V and J ends were trimmed by 10 bases and 0 bases, with 12 bases remaining between them. Germline V lookup: CDR1 MNHEY, CDR2 SVGAGI. This CDR3 spans 13 amino acids. The CDR3 bases are TGTGCCACCCTAGACAGTTTGAACACTGAAGCTTTCTTT. Translated, it gives CATLDSLNTEAFF.

The genes are TRBV5-1 and TRBJ1-4; TRBD1 matches 7 bases. The CDR3 is 14 residues long. The germline V gene has CDR1 SGHRS and CDR2 YFSETQ. Trimming removed 4 bases from V and 4 bases from J; junction bases left unmatched: 4. The CDR3 DNA follows: TGCGCCAGCAGCGCGGGACAGAATAATGAAAAACTGTTTTTT. Translated: CASSAGQNNEKLFF.

The chain employs TRBV21-1 and TRBJ2-5; the table's D call TRBD2 went unverified against the DNA. TRBV21-1 is tagged as a pseudogene. The CDR3 covers 19 residues. The CDR3 here is CASSDLAGVTSGSQETQYF. The DNA of the CDR3 is TGTGCCAGCAGCGATCTAGCGGGGGTGACTAGCGGGAGTCAAGAGACCCAGTACTTC.

In DNA, the CDR3 is TGTGCCAGCAGTGACAACAGGGGGCCGAATCCCCAGCATTTT. Amino acid sequence: CASSDNRGPNPQHF. The chain couples TRBV6-1 to TRBJ1-5; 9 positions match TRBD1. With V trimmed by 3 bases and J by 10 bases, 7 bases remained unmatched. Germline loops: CDR1 MNHNS, CDR2 SASEGT. CDR3 length equals 14 residues.

This clone ranks as medium-sized (0.01 to 0.1%). The V call is TRBV14, the J call TRBJ1-2; D ambiguous. Germline-derived CDR1 and CDR2 are SGHDN and FVKESK. The length of the CDR3 is 13 residues. Trimming stripped 1 base from V and 6 bases from J, with 9 bases between. CDR3 nucleotides: TGTGCCAGCAGCCAAGTAATCTTAAATGGCTACACCTTC. Translated, it gives CASSQVILNGYTF.

This clone was seen only a few times. This chain links TRBV24-1 with TRBJ2-2; D gene unclear. Trimming removed 9 bases from V and 1 base from J, with 5 bases in between. The CDR3 covers 12 residues. CDR1 is KGHDR and CDR2 is SFDVKD in the germline V gene. CDR3 protein: CATAENTGELFF. The CDR3 nucleotides are TGTGCCACCGCAGAGAACACCGGGGAGCTGTTTTTT.

The chain recombines TRBV6-6 with TRBJ1-1; no clear D gene. The CDR3 is made up of 13 amino acids. Germline loops: CDR1 MNHNY, CDR2 SVGAGI (reference sequence). V was cut by 7 bases and J by 0 bases, with 9 bases left in between. CDR3 in amino acids: CASKWQMNTEAFF. For the CDR3, the DNA is TGTGCCAGCAAGTGGCAGATGAACACTGAAGCTTTCTTT.

This chain connects TRBV13 to TRBJ2-7; 10 nucleotides align to TRBD1. J gave up 5 bases and V 5 bases, and 15 bases lay outside the gene matches. The CDR3 contains 17 residues. The V gene's germline CDR1 is PRHDT and CDR2 FYEKMQ (reference sequence). The CDR3 DNA reads TGTGCCAGCAGCCACGGGACAGGGGAGGGGGAGAGCCACGAGCAGTACTTC. Translating it yields CASSHGTGEGESHEQYF.

V gene TRBV19 combines with J gene TRBJ1-1; 9 bases align to TRBD1. CDR1 is LNHDA, CDR2 SQIVND, per germline (reference sequence). With 6 bases clipped from V and 6 bases from J, the junction kept 5 bases outside the gene matches. This CDR3 comprises 13 residues. CDR3 residues: CASRPDRGAEAFF. CDR3 coding DNA: TGTGCCAGTAGACCGGACAGGGGCGCTGAAGCTTTCTTT.

The CDR3 here is CASSLTGASSYEQYF. CDR3 bases: TGCGCCAGCAGCTTGACAGGGGCTAGCTCCTACGAGCAGTACTTC. The chain is built from TRBV5-1 and TRBJ2-7; 7 bases fit TRBD1. The CDR3 runs to 15 residues. Germline CDR1 reads SGHRS; CDR2 reads YFSETQ. J was trimmed by 0 bases and V by 1 base; bases with no gene match: 4.

The chain employs TRBV7-3 and TRBJ2-3; D is unclear. Germline lookup yields CDR1 SGHTA and CDR2 FQGTGA. The CDR3 spans 14 residues. V was shortened by 1 base and J by 6 bases, with 11 bases between the two germline ends. CDR3 bases: TGTGCCAGCAGCTTAAATTCAGTGGCTGATACGCAGTATTTT. Translation gives CASSLNSVADTQYF.

The CDR3 DNA reads TGTGCCAGTAGTATCCGGACAGCTCTGGGTGTTAGCAATCAGCCCCAGCATTTT. This translates into CASSIRTALGVSNQPQHF. The chain is built from TRBV19 and TRBJ1-5; a possible D gene is TRBD1 (6 bases). Germline values: CDR1 LNHDA, CDR2 SQIVND (reference sequence). CDR3 length: 18 amino acids. Trimming took off 3 bases at V and 0 bases at J, with 18 bases between the two ends.

The rearrangement joins TRBV13 to TRBJ1-1, with 7 nucleotides matching TRBD1. Germline V gene lookup returns CDR1 PRHDT and CDR2 FYEKMQ (reference sequence). There are 17 residues in the CDR3. V lost 5 bases and J lost 0; bases outside the gene matches: 12. The CDR3 sequence: CASSPNARDSLNTEAFF. In DNA form, the CDR3 reads TGTGCCAGCAGCCCAAACGCCAGGGACAGCCTGAACACTGAAGCTTTCTTT.

The CDR3 region is CASSRDRDTEAFF. The CDR3 bases are TGTGCCAGCAGCCGTGACAGAGACACTGAAGCTTTCTTT. The chain recombines TRBV5-6 with TRBJ1-1, with D perhaps matching TRBD1 (5 bases). Trimming took 4 bases from V and 3 from J, leaving 10 bases between them. Germline V gene sequence: CDR1 SGHDT, CDR2 YYEEEE. CDR3 size: 13 residues.

The V and J genes are TRBV27 and TRBJ1-1; D is uncertain. Trimming left V 0 bases short and J 3 bases short, with 11 bases between. The CDR3 is 15 amino acids. Per germline, CDR1 MNHEY and CDR2 SMNVEV (reference sequence). The CDR3 is CASSLSRTVHTEAFF. CDR3 DNA sequence: TGTGCCAGCAGTTTATCACGCACAGTTCACACTGAAGCTTTCTTT.

The V and J genes are TRBV14 and TRBJ1-1; D gene ambiguous. The CDR3 is 14 residues long. V lost 8 bases to trimming and J lost 2 bases, with 15 bases between them. CDR1 and CDR2 from the germline V gene are SGHDN and FVKESK. The CDR3 sequence: CASGRGIRNTEAFF. CDR3 in DNA: TGTGCCAGCGGGAGAGGGATTAGAAACACTGAAGCTTTCTTT.

The chain has TRBV7-8 and TRBJ2-7; 13 nucleotides align to TRBD2. The CDR3 totals 14 residues. Looked up from germline, CDR1 is SGHVS and CDR2 is FQNEAQ. V lost 5 bases, J lost 6 bases, and 4 bases stayed unmatched. CDR3 loop: CASSAGLAGAEQYF. The DNA for the CDR3 is TGTGCCAGCAGCGCCGGACTAGCGGGAGCCGAGCAGTACTTC.

This clone was observed a handful of times. This sequence joins TRBV5-1 and TRBJ2-1, with 11 nucleotides matching TRBD2. Germline CDR1 SGHRS, CDR2 YFSETQ. J lost 8 bases, V lost 3 bases, and 7 bases had no gene match. This CDR3 has 15 residues. The CDR3 protein is CASSSTSGSVHEQFF. The DNA of the CDR3 is TGCGCCAGCAGCTCAACTAGCGGGAGTGTTCATGAGCAGTTCTTC.

This chain connects TRBV2 to TRBJ1-4; TRBD1 matches at 7 bases. Unmatched junction bases numbered 7, after V lost 1 base and J lost 8 bases. CDR1 and CDR2 from the germline V gene are SNHLY and FYNNEI. This CDR3 has 15 amino acids. CDR3 protein: CASSEVRGQLEKLFF. DNA of the CDR3: TGTGCCAGCAGTGAAGTCCGGGGACAGTTAGAAAAACTGTTTTTT.